The TCR beta chain under discussion was sequenced for a study of shared T cell receptors in the human thymus. Libraries were prepared by immunoSEQ multiplex PCR; TCRdb keeps only in-frame clonotypes and omits some of them. Here the sample spans 700,000 or so clones, approximately 85% being singletons. The table lists this clone with a count of one. The CDR3 extends over 17 amino acids. The germline gives CDR1 MNHEY, CDR2 SMNVEV (reference sequence). The V end was cut by 6 bases, the J end by 3 bases, with 23 bases between. The sample was also linked to a second study, of human thymus T cells. Turning to that study: Thymic and blood repertoires appeared to display a bias in their usage of V and J genes.

The sequence was obtained from a girl less than two years old with a congenital heart defect. The source material was thymocytes. The V and J genes are TRBV27 and TRBJ1-2, with D hard to call. CDR3 region: CASSRSPPLSQDYGYTF. The CDR3 DNA is TGTGCCAGCAGCCGCTCACCGCCCCTATCCCAAGACTATGGCTACACCTTC.